This is a list of T cell receptor beta chains from one sample in a study of T-cell memory formation after mild COVID-19. One entry per CDR3 protein, called by TCRdb with MiXCR from the 5' RACE reads. This table has fewer than 90,000 distinct CDR3 sequences, roughly 14% appearing once. Sequenced: PBMCs or a T cell subset sorted from them (not recorded which). The receptors come from an adult woman who had mild COVID-19 (a few samples of this study predate the infection). Cell type and time point are not known. CDR3s include the opening cysteine and the closing phenylalanine or tryptophan. The D gene is left open where the match is weak. Size values are once, few and many counts, or a class for expanded clones, and some rows have none.

NA	TRBV4-1	TRBJ2-2	14	NA	TGCGCCAGCAGCCTTCATAGTTCTGTCGGGGAGCTGTTTTTT	CASSLHSSVGELFF
NA	TRBV27	TRBJ1-6	15	NA	TGTGCCAGCACTTTTGTCGGACAGCCGAATTCACCCCTCCACTTT	CASTFVGQPNSPLHF
NA	TRBV11-2	TRBJ2-3	12	few	TGTGCCAGCAGCCCGGACACAGATACGCAGTATTTT	CASSPDTDTQYF
TRBD2	TRBV11-2	TRBJ2-3	18	few	TGTGCCAGCAGCCAAGTCGGGCTAGCGGGTCATAGCACAGATACGCAGTATTTT	CASSQVGLAGHSTDTQYF
TRBD2	TRBV11-2	TRBJ2-5	17	NA	TGTGCCAGCAGCTCCCGCGGACTAGCGGGTATCCAAGAGACCCAGTACTTC	CASSSRGLAGIQETQYF
NA	TRBV5-1	TRBJ2-2	12	NA	TGCGCCAGCAGCGGTCGAACCGGGGAGCTGTTTTTT	CASSGRTGELFF
NA	TRBV4-2	TRBJ2-1	15	NA	TGTGCCAGCAGCCAAGACGGGCAAACCTACAATGAGCAGTTCTTC	CASSQDGQTYNEQFF
NA	TRBV12-5	TRBJ2-3	16	many	TGTGCTAGTGGTTTCCCCGCGGCGGGACCCGAGGATACGCAGTATTTT	CASGFPAAGPEDTQYF
TRBD1	TRBV27	TRBJ2-7	13	few	TGTGCCAGCAGTTTGACAGGGGGGCACGAGCAGTACTTC	CASSLTGGHEQYF
NA	TRBV2	TRBJ1-1	14	few	TGTGCCAGCAGACGCCGGGACGTGAACACTGAAGCTTTCTTT	CASRRRDVNTEAFF
TRBD2	TRBV7-3	TRBJ2-1	15	many	TGTGCCAGCAGCCCAGGGACTAGCGCTTACAATGAGCAGTTCTTC	CASSPGTSAYNEQFF
TRBD2	TRBV29-1	TRBJ2-5	13	few	TGCAGCGTGGGGGTCGGGGGGCAAGAGACCCAGTACTTC	CSVGVGGQETQYF
NA	TRBV6-2/TRBV6-3	TRBJ2-5	15	NA	TGTGCCAGCAGTCAAGGGGCGAGGGTTTCGGAGACCCAGTACTTC	CASSQGARVSETQYF
NA	TRBV29-1	TRBJ2-1	12	few	TGCAGCGTTGAAGACCTGTCCAATGAGCAGTTCTTC	CSVEDLSNEQFF
NA	TRBV12-3/TRBV12-4	TRBJ1-6	13	NA	TGTGCCAGCAGTTATGGGGGCGACCCACCCCTCCACTTT	CASSYGGDPPLHF
TRBD1	TRBV10-3	TRBJ2-2	15	NA	TGTGCCATCAGTGAGCCAGGGGGCGCCGCCGGGGAGCTGTTTTTT	CAISEPGGAAGELFF
TRBD1	TRBV7-6	TRBJ2-3	15	few	TGTGCCAGCAGCTTTCGAGGGGGCAGCACAGATACGCAGTATTTT	CASSFRGGSTDTQYF
NA	TRBV6-2/TRBV6-3	TRBJ2-7	13	few	TGTGCCAGCAGTTACTCGAAAGGCTACGAGCAGTACTTC	CASSYSKGYEQYF
NA	TRBV20-1	TRBJ2-1	16	few	TGCAGTGCTAGAGATCGGGACCCGGCCTCCTACAATGAGCAGTTCTTC	CSARDRDPASYNEQFF
NA	TRBV2	TRBJ2-5	13	NA	TGTGCCAGCATAGGGGACACTCAAGAGACCCAGTACTTC	CASIGDTQETQYF
NA	TRBV7-9	TRBJ2-3	13	NA	TGTGCCAGCAGCTTATCGACCACAGATACGCAGTATTTT	CASSLSTTDTQYF